Listed below are T cell receptor beta chains from one sample, sequenced in a study of blood T cell repertoires in COVID-19. Using immunoSEQ multiplex PCR, the repertoire was profiled, and TCRdb retains in-frame clones only, with some absent. The top ten hold 8.5% to 14% of the sample, which has some 320,000 clones, over 85% seen once. Sequenced sample: peripheral blood. The receptors derive from a woman in her thirties with COVID-19, enrolled during active disease. CDR3s include the opening cysteine and the closing phenylalanine or tryptophan. The D gene is left open where the match is weak.

>TRBV20-1|TRBD1|TRBJ1-1
CSASLTGGTEAFF
>TRBV3-1/TRBV3-2|.|TRBJ1-1
CASSQSYSTEAFF
>TRBV15|TRBD1|TRBJ1-5
CATSREPGGNQPQHF
>TRBV27|TRBD1|TRBJ1-5
CASRAGTDNQPQHF
>TRBV5-1|.|TRBJ1-1
CASSLGGRLDTEAFF
>TRBV4-1|TRBD2|TRBJ2-5
CASSLGGGLGETQYF
>TRBV11-2|TRBD1|TRBJ1-6
CASSPSRDRRLNSPLHF
>TRBV29-1|TRBD2|TRBJ2-1
CSVVAGGTNEQFF
>TRBV30|TRBD1|TRBJ1-2
CACQGQRFYGYTF
>TRBV10-2|.|TRBJ2-1
CASSESGGRYYNEQFF
>TRBV28|TRBD1|TRBJ2-2
CASSTSADRETGELFF
>TRBV2|.|TRBJ1-1
CASSKLSGENTEAFF
>TRBV21-1|.|TRBJ1-6
CASSKRVLQPDSPLHF
>TRBV27|.|TRBJ1-3
CASSLSGNEGNTIYF
>TRBV4-1|TRBD1|TRBJ1-1
CATGQGPNTEAFF
>TRBV19|.|TRBJ2-1
CASSIDPAGDNEQFF
>TRBV7-2|TRBD1|TRBJ2-7
CASSLRLGTGGSYEQYF
>TRBV5-4|.|TRBJ1-1
CASSFGNTLNTEAFF
>TRBV5-1|TRBD2|TRBJ2-5
CASSLLERGSQETQYF
>TRBV30|TRBD2|TRBJ2-1
CAWTTSGAYNEQFF
>TRBV18|TRBD1|TRBJ2-1
CASSATGGSYNEQFF
>TRBV6-5|.|TRBJ2-7
CASSRGPYYEQYF
>TRBV27|.|TRBJ1-1
CASSQGFNTEVFF
>TRBV5-6|TRBD1|TRBJ1-2
CASSTDRGDYGYTF
>TRBV19|TRBD1|TRBJ1-5
CASSLGTGAENQPQHF
>TRBV6-1|.|TRBJ1-2
CASSDGGRIGYTF
>TRBV27|.|TRBJ2-6
CASSLGGSGANVLTF
>TRBV11-2|.|TRBJ1-1
CASNESPRVRRSEAFF
>TRBV21-1|.|TRBJ1-1
CASSKVPQGTNTEAFF
>TRBV7-9|.|TRBJ2-5
CASSLTRERQETQYF
>TRBV28|TRBD1|TRBJ1-6
CASSPGTGHSPLHF
>TRBV10-2|.|TRBJ1-5
CASSDRALNQPQHF
>TRBV10-1|.|TRBJ1-1
CASRPRPGGDTEAFF
>TRBV5-1|.|TRBJ1-3
CASSLGPGLGNTIYF
>TRBV7-6|TRBD2|TRBJ2-3
CASSLAVLGGGNPDTQYF